The T cell receptor (beta chain) under discussion was sequenced for a study of graft-versus-host responses after intestinal transplantation. Study background: Multivisceral, liver-intestinal, or isolated intestinal transplants were received by the recipients. Every one of the recipients received anti-thymocyte globulin induction and afterwards took tacrolimus and steroids for around 3 years. Study-wide results and caveats: Analysis identified GvH clones in recipient marrow, with some appearing first in ileum or blood. Individuals carrying graft-donor T cell macrochimerism showed high graft-versus-host to host-versus-graft clonal ratios in allografts.

Remarks on this clone: Its matching antigen is unknown.

Germline CDR1 is SGHRS and CDR2 is YFSETQ. The V and J ends lost 0 bases and 4 bases respectively, with 14 bases between them. This CDR3 contains 15 residues. Sequencing used immunoSEQ multiplex PCR; TCRdb keeps in-frame clones, though not all of them. This sample has under 100,000 clones, with around 93% found just once. The V and J genes are TRBV5-1 and TRBJ2-7, with a weak D call TRBD1 (5 bases). The clonotype was recovered from a human donor who was the organ donor for an intestinal transplant. The sample was unstimulated CD8+ T cells sorted from spleen or lymph node cells, taken before transplant. CDR3 sequence (DNA): TGCGCCAGCAGCTTGGTGTGGGGCGCTTCTTACGAGCAGTACTTC. The encoded protein is CASSLVWGASYEQYF.